This entry describes one T cell receptor (beta chain). This specimen comes from a study of shared clonotypes between healthy human individuals. Naive CD8 cells lacked CD45RO, underwent positive selection for CCR7 and left out terminally differentiated effector memory CD45RA+ cells. Clones were sequenced by immunoSEQ multiplex PCR, and TCRdb holds only the in-frame ones, with some missing. The table shows roughly 810,000 clones, with 90% to 97% occurring only once. This CDR3 comprises 15 residues. Germline loops: CDR1 SGHVS, CDR2 FNYEAQ. The ends were cut back, 1 base at V and 5 bases at J, with 14 bases in the middle.

This sequence was found in a man aged 30 to 39 in good health. The sample taken for sequencing was naive CD8+ T cells sorted from blood. The rearrangement joins TRBV7-6 to TRBJ2-5, with a tentative D call TRBD1 (8 bases). CDR3 protein: CASSLVDRGGETQYF. The DNA for the CDR3 is TGTGCCAGCAGCTTAGTCGACAGGGGAGGGGAGACCCAGTACTTC.